The 27 T cell receptor beta chains below were found in one sample sequenced in a study of tumor-infiltrating lymphocytes in primary liver carcinoma. Germline DNA was also extracted, and blood RNA derived from unsorted whole blood. TCR beta cDNA was made from 450 to 600 ng total RNA with a constant-region primer. Libraries covering TCR beta were generated through three nested multiplex PCR rounds (using a slightly modified ARM-PCR). The opening two PCR rounds, around 11 cycles each, paired TRBV1-TRBV30 forward primers with a C-beta reverse primer. TCRdb reprocessed the multiplex PCR reads with MiXCR, giving one entry per CDR3 protein. The data contain about 200,000 distinct CDR3 sequences, almost 65% of them singletons. The source material was peripheral blood. These receptors originate from a woman aged 60 to 75 with primary liver carcinoma and hepatitis B virus infection.

This clonotype has a count of ten or more. The chain has TRBV6-1 and TRBJ2-1; D is ambiguous. The CDR3 extends over 13 amino acids. Trimming cost V 6 bases and J 5 bases, with 11 bases left between them. Germline loops: CDR1 MNHNS, CDR2 SASEGT. In DNA form, the CDR3 reads TGTGCCAGCAGGCTCACGCAAAACAATGAGCAGTTCTTC. Its protein product is CASRLTQNNEQFF.

The gene calls are TRBV7-9 and TRBJ2-5; 7 bases map to TRBD1. The J segment lost 2 bases and the V segment lost 1 base, leaving 10 bases of the junction unmatched. CDR3 length: 17 residues. Germline CDR1 is SEHNR and CDR2 is FQNEAQ (reference sequence). The CDR3 loop is CASSLGRVTGHQETQYF. The CDR3 DNA sequence: TGTGCCAGCAGCTTAGGACGCGTGACAGGGCATCAAGAGACCCAGTACTTC.

A word on this clonotype: A much larger clonotype is one base distant, so this may be a read error. This chain connects TRBV6-5 to TRBJ2-3; D is unresolved. Germline V CDR1 and CDR2: MNHEY, SVGAGI. The CDR3 consists of 12 residues. V dropped 5 bases and J dropped 2 bases, with 5 bases sitting between them. CDR3 coding DNA: TGTGCCAGCAGTAGCAACACAGATACGCAGTATTTT. Protein: CASSSNTDTQYF.

As for this clonotype: An end of the junction differs from the germline gene, which may be a read error. The rearrangement links TRBV11-2 to TRBJ2-3, with D possibly matching TRBD1 (6 bases). The V gene's germline CDR1 is SGHAT and CDR2 FQNNGV. The CDR3 runs to 16 residues. CDR3 bases: TGTGCCATCAGCCCTAGCAGGGGTCTGAGGACAGATACGCAGTATTTT. It specifies CAISPSRGLRTDTQYF.

This clonotype was seen just once. One junction end does not reproduce the germline sequence, and a read error may be involved. This chain links TRBV7-9 with TRBJ2-1, with TRBD1 matching over 7 bases. CDR1 is SEHNR and CDR2 is FQNEAQ in the germline V gene (reference sequence). This CDR3 has 15 amino acids. The CDR3 coding sequence is TGTGCCAACAGCTTAGGGGACAGCCCCTACAATGAGCAGTTCTTC. It is translated as CANSLGDSPYNEQFF.

The chain recombines TRBV28 with TRBJ2-6; weak D call: TRBD2 (5 bases). The germline gives CDR1 MDHEN, CDR2 SYDVKM. V lost 7 bases and J 0 bases, leaving 16 bases between the germline ends. The length of the CDR3 is 17 residues. The CDR3 DNA sequence: TGTGCCAGCAAGACTGGACTTAGGAGCTCTGGGGCCAACGTCCTGACTTTC. Amino acids: CASKTGLRSSGANVLTF.

Worth noting for this clonotype: A read error may be the cause here, since a much bigger clone is one base away. V gene TRBV4-1 combines with J gene TRBJ2-4; 9 bases match TRBD1. There are 15 residues in the CDR3. Per germline, CDR1 MGHRA and CDR2 YSYEKL. The CDR3 region is CASTQHQGQGAIQYF. The CDR3 nucleotides read TGCGCCAGCACCCAACACCAGGGACAGGGCGCCATTCAGTACTTC.

A few counts support this clonotype. V is TRBV5-4 and J is TRBJ1-2; tentatively, D is TRBD1 (6 bases). There are 14 residues in the CDR3. Germline CDR1 and CDR2: SGHNT and YYREEE (reference sequence). V was trimmed by 4 bases and J by 2 bases, leaving 12 bases between them. This CDR3 is CASSPGHGNYGYTF. In DNA form, the CDR3 reads TGTGCCAGCAGCCCGGGACATGGGAACTATGGCTACACCTTC.

As concerns this clonotype: A junction boundary mismatches the germline segment, possibly from a read error. V usage is TRBV11-2 and J usage is TRBJ2-3; 8 positions match TRBD2. There are 14 residues in the CDR3. The V gene's germline CDR1 is SGHAT and CDR2 FQNNGV. CDR3 sequence reads: CANKTSARTDMQYF. The CDR3 region has the DNA TGTGCCAACAAGACTAGCGCCCGCACAGATATGCAGTATTTT.

About this clonotype: At one end the junction does not follow the germline gene, possibly because of a read error. This rearrangement joins TRBV10-3 to TRBJ2-2; D is tentatively TRBD1 or TRBD2 (5 bases each). In germline, CDR1 is ENHRY, CDR2 SYGVKD. This CDR3 is 18 amino acids long. The CDR3 nucleotides read TGTGTCATCAGTGAGTTGGGATCGGGGCAGGACCATACCGGGGAGCTGTTTTTT. Translation: CVISELGSGQDHTGELFF.

Details on this clonotype: One base away lies a much larger clone, so this may be a sequencing read error. Written as DNA, the CDR3 is TGTGCCAGCAGCCCTGAGGGCCCCACAGGTACGCAGTATTTT. Its protein is CASSPEGPTGTQYF. The gene calls are TRBV6-5 and TRBJ2-3; D is perhaps TRBD1 or TRBD2 (5 bases each). CDR3 length equals 14 residues. In germline, CDR1 is MNHEY, CDR2 SVGAGI.

A word on this clonotype: A clone one base away is much larger, so this may be a read error. The genes are TRBV29-1 and TRBJ1-1; TRBD1 matches at 7 bases. This CDR3 spans 13 amino acids. Germline lookup yields CDR1 SQVTM and CDR2 ANQGSEA. This CDR3 is CSVLQGFDTETFF. The CDR3 nucleotides are TGCAGCGTTTTACAGGGGTTCGACACTGAAACTTTCTTT.

This clonotype has a single count. The junction departs from the called germline gene at one end, perhaps through a read error. The V gene is TRBV11-2, the J gene TRBJ2-2, with a weak D call TRBD2 (6 bases). Germline values: CDR1 SGHAT, CDR2 FQNNGV. This CDR3 has 16 amino acids. CDR3 region: CASNQAGPGRGAELLF. CDR3 bases: TGTGCCAGCAACCAGGCGGGGCCAGGGAGAGGTGCGGAGCTGCTTTTT.

Notes on this clonotype: This likely comes from a read error, as the CDR3 has no conserved phenylalanine or tryptophan at its end. The V call is TRBV11-2, the J call TRBJ2-5; weak D call: TRBD2 (6 bases). V was pared by 4 bases and J by 4 bases, with 19 bases between. Germline V gene sequence: CDR1 SGHAT, CDR2 FQNNGV. The length of the CDR3 is 16 residues. In nucleotides, the CDR3 is TGTGCCAGCAGCTACTCCCGTGGTGACGGGAGAGAGACCCAGTACTCC. As protein: CASSYSRGDGRETQYS.

This clonotype was seen just once. V and J are TRBV28 and TRBJ2-7; the D call may be TRBD1 or TRBD2 (6 bases each). CDR1 and CDR2 (germline): MDHEN, SYDVKM. CDR3 size: 15 residues. The germline V and J ends were trimmed by 6 bases and 2 bases, with 17 bases remaining between them. The CDR3 DNA sequence: TGTGCCAGCAGGGGGGGCCTACAGGTTACCTACGAGCAGTACTTC. Its protein product is CASRGGLQVTYEQYF.

Notes on this clonotype: An end of the junction does not agree with germline; a read error may underlie this. J is TRBJ2-5 and V is TRBV11-2; D remains ambiguous. The CDR3 runs 15 residues. Germline values: CDR1 SGHAT, CDR2 FQNNGV. CDR3 amino acids: CTSSPSGRLRLTQYF. CDR3 coding DNA: TGTACCAGCAGCCCCTCTGGGCGGCTTAGATTGACCCAGTACTTC.

Of note for this clonotype: A read error may be the cause here, since a much bigger clone is one base away. CDR3 protein: CSVGYPAGELFF. The CDR3 nucleotides read TGCAGCGTTGGATACCCGGCCGGGGAGCTGTTTTTT. The chain has TRBV29-1 and TRBJ2-2, with no clear D. Germline CDR1 and CDR2: SQVTM and ANQGSEA. V lost 4 bases and J 6 bases, leaving 9 bases between the germline ends. The CDR3 runs 12 residues.

A word on this clonotype: This sequence may be a read error, since a much larger clone differs from it by one base. This chain connects TRBV12-3 or TRBV12-4 to TRBJ1-1, with TRBD1 as a possible D gene (5 bases). This CDR3 spans 11 amino acids. Here the CDR3 DNA reads TGTGCCAGCAGTCTTGCAGGGAGGGCTCTCTTT. Its translation: CASSLAGRALF.

About this clonotype: A much larger clone sits a single nucleotide away, making a read error possible. This chain connects TRBV6-1 to TRBJ1-5, with 7 bases matching TRBD1. The V segment lost 3 bases and the J segment 11 bases; nucleotides outside the gene matches: 7. Germline-derived CDR1 and CDR2 are MNHNS and SASEGT. The CDR3 is 13 amino acids. The chain's CDR3 is CASSDNRGRSQHF. DNA of the CDR3: TGTGCCAGCAGTGATAACAGGGGCCGGTCCCAGCATTTT.

On this clonotype itself: Given a much more abundant clone one base away, this may be a read error. CDR3 sequence: CASRMHQGRRRETQYF. The CDR3 DNA follows: TGTGCCAGCAGGATGCATCAGGGGAGGAGGCGAGAGACCCAGTACTTC. The chain employs TRBV6-6 and TRBJ2-5; D could derive from TRBD1 or TRBD2 (6 bases each). Trimming cost V 6 bases and J 4 bases, with 21 bases left between them. CDR3 size: 16 residues. Per germline, CDR1 MNHNY and CDR2 SVGAGI (reference sequence).

On this clonotype: A much larger clonotype is one base distant, so this may be a read error. This is likely a read error, given that the CDR3 carries no conserved phenylalanine or tryptophan at its end. The CDR3 DNA reads as TGTGCCAGCAGGGTATCAGGGGGGGGCGAATACACTGAAGCTTTCGTT. This translates into CASRVSGGGEYTEAFV. This sequence joins TRBV12-3 or TRBV12-4 and TRBJ1-1; the match to TRBD1 covers 7 bases. Trimming took 6 bases from V and 3 from J; bases not matched to a gene: 13. This CDR3 spans 16 amino acids.

Details on this clonotype: The CDR3 does not end in the conserved phenylalanine or tryptophan, so this is likely a read error. The chain links TRBV30 to TRBJ2-7, with 7 bases identical to TRBD1. The V gene's germline CDR1 is GTSNPN and CDR2 SVGIG (reference sequence). CDR3 length: 11 amino acids. CDR3 DNA sequence: TGTGCCTACTCCAGGGGGTACGGGCAGTACTTA. Translation: CAYSRGYGQYL.

On this clonotype itself: The CDR3 does not close with the conserved phenylalanine or tryptophan, likely indicating a read error. The chain couples TRBV6-5 to TRBJ2-7; TRBD1 matches 11 bases. V trimming: 7 bases; J trimming: 6 bases; junction bases outside the gene matches: 8. CDR3 length equals 14 residues. The germline gives CDR1 MNHEY, CDR2 SVGAGI. The chain's CDR3 is CASNPGTGGSEQYS. In DNA form, the CDR3 reads TGTGCCAGCAATCCCGGGACAGGGGGGAGCGAGCAGTACTCC.

The chain uses TRBV5-1 and TRBJ2-7, with D possibly TRBD2 on 5 matching bases. Per germline, CDR1 SGHRS and CDR2 YFSETQ. CDR3 length: 15 amino acids. The V and J ends lost 2 bases and 3 bases respectively, with 15 bases between them. For the CDR3, the DNA is TGCGCCAGCAGCTTCGGGGTAGTGGGGATCTACGAGCAGTACTTC. Encoded protein: CASSFGVVGIYEQYF.

The chain is built from TRBV29-1 and TRBJ2-1, with D perhaps matching TRBD1 or TRBD2 (5 bases each). Trimming removed 5 bases at V and 3 bases at J, with 20 bases between. Germline V gene sequence: CDR1 SQVTM, CDR2 ANQGSEA. This CDR3 is built from 16 residues. The CDR3 loop reads CSVSGADSGSYNEQFF. CDR3 bases: TGCAGCGTTTCCGGGGCAGATAGTGGCAGCTACAATGAGCAGTTCTTC.

Concerning this clonotype: This may come from a read error, since a much larger clone is one base off. The V and J genes are TRBV12-3 or TRBV12-4 and TRBJ1-2, with 8 bases matching TRBD1. CDR3 length: 16 amino acids. CDR3 loop: CASSLGSGGAYYGCTF. The CDR3 DNA reads TGTGCCAGCAGTTTGGGTTCAGGGGGCGCCTACTATGGCTGCACCTTC.

In regard to this clonotype: This may be a read error: a much more frequent sequence differs by one nucleotide. The CDR3 here is CASSQASTSDDQYF. The CDR3 bases are TGCGCCAGCAGCCAAGCTTCGACTAGTGACGATCAGTACTTC. The V gene is TRBV4-1, the J gene TRBJ2-7, with D possibly matching TRBD2 (6 bases). There are 14 residues in the CDR3. Germline V gene sequence: CDR1 MGHRA, CDR2 YSYEKL.